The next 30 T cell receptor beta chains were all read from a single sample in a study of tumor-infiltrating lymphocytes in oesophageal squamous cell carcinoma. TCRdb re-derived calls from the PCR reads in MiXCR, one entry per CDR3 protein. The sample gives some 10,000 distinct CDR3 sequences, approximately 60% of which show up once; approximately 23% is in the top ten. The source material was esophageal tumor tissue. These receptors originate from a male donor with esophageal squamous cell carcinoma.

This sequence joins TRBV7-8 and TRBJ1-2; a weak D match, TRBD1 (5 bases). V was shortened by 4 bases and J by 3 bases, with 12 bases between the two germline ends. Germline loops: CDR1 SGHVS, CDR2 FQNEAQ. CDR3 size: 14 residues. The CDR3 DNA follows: TGTGCCAGCAGCTCGGGACGGGCGGACTATGGCTACACCTTC. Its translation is CASSSGRADYGYTF.

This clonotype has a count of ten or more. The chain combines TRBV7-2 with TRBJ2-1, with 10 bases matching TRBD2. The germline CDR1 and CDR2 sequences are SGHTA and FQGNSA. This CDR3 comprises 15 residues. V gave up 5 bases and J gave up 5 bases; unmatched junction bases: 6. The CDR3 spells CASSVTSGVNNEQFF. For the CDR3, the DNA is TGTGCCAGCAGCGTCACTAGCGGGGTTAACAATGAGCAGTTCTTC.

CDR3: CASSFTTGADSSYEQYF. CDR3 in DNA: TGTGCCAGCAGCTTTACCACTGGAGCGGATAGCTCCTACGAGCAGTACTTC. This rearrangement joins TRBV7-8 to TRBJ2-7; D may be TRBD2 (5 bases). The CDR3 extends over 17 amino acids. Germline V CDR1 and CDR2: SGHVS, FQNEAQ. Trimming removed 3 bases at V and 0 bases at J, with 18 bases between.

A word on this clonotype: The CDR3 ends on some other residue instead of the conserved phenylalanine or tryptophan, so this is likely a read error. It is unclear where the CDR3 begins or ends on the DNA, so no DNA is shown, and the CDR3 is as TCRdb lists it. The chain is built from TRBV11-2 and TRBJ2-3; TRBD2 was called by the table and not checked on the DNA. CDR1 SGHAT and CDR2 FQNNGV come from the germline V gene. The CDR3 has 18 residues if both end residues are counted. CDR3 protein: CASSLVAGVSYNEQFFGN.

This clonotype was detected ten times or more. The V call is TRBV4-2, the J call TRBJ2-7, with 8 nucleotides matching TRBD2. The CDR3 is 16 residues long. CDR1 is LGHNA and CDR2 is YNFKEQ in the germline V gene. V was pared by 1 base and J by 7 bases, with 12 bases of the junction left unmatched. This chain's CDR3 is CASSQVTGAGGDEQYF. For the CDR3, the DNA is TGTGCCAGCAGCCAAGTCACGGGCGCGGGGGGCGATGAGCAGTACTTC.

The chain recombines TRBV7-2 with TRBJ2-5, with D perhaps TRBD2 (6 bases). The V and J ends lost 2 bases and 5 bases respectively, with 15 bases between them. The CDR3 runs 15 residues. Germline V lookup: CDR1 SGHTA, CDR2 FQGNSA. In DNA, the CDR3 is TGTGCCAGCAGCTTAACGGGCGGGGAGGTGGAGACCCAGTACTTC. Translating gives CASSLTGGEVETQYF. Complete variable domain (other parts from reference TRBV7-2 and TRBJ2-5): GAGVSQSPSNKVTEKGKDVELRCDPISGHTALYWYRQSLGQGLEFLIYFQGNSAPDKSGLPSDRFSAERTGGSVSTLTIQRTQQEDSAVYLCASSLTGGEVETQYFGPGTRLLVL.

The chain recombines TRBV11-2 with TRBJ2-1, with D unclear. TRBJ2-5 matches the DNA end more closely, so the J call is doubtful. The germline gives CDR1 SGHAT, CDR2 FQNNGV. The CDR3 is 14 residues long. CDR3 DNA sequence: TGTGCCAGCAGCTTAGATCTGACCCAAGAGACCCAGTACTTC. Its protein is CASSLDLTQETQYF.

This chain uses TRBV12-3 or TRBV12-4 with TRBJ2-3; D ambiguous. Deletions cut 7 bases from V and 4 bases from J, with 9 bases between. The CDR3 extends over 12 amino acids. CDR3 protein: CASTVTADTQYF. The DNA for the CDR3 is TGTGCCAGCACCGTGACGGCAGATACGCAGTATTTT.

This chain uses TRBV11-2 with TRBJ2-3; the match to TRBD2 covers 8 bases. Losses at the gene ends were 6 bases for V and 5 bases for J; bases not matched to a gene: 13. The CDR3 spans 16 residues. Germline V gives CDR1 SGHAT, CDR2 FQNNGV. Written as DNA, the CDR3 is TGTGCCAGCAGACATCAGGGAGCGGGAGTGGGAGATACGCAGTATTTT. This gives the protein CASRHQGAGVGDTQYF.

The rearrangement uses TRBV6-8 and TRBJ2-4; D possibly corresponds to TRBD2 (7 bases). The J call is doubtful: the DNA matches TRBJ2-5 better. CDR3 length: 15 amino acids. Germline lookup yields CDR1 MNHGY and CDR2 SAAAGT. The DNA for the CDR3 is TGTGCCAGCAGTTACGGGGGGGCGCCCCTTGAGACCCAGTACTTC. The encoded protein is CASSYGGAPLETQYF.

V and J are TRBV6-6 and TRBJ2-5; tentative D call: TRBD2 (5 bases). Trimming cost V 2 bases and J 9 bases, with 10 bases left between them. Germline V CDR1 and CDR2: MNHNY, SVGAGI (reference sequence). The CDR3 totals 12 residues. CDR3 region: CASSYRDTAQYF. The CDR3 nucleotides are TGTGCCAGCAGTTACCGGGATACGGCCCAGTACTTC.

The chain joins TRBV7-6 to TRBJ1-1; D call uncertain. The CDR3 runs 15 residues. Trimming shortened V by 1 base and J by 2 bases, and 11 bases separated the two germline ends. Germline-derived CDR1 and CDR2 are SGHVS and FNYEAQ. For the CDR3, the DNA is TGTGCCAGCAGCTTAGGCCTTGGCAGAAACACTGAAGCTTTCTTT. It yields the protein CASSLGLGRNTEAFF.

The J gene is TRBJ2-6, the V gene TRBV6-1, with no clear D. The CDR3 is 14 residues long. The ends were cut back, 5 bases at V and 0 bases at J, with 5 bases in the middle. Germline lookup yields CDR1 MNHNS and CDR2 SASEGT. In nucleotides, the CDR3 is TGTGCCAGCAGTCCGACCTCTGGGGCCAACGTCCTGACTTTC. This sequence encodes CASSPTSGANVLTF.

CDR3: CASRRQGTHNEQFF. The CDR3 bases are TGTGCCAGCAGGAGACAGGGAACGCACAATGAGCAGTTCTTC. The chain couples TRBV6-1 to TRBJ2-5; the match to TRBD1 covers 7 bases. The end of the DNA is better explained by TRBJ2-1, so the J call may be wrong. Per the germline V gene, CDR1 is MNHNS and CDR2 is SASEGT. This CDR3 has 14 residues.

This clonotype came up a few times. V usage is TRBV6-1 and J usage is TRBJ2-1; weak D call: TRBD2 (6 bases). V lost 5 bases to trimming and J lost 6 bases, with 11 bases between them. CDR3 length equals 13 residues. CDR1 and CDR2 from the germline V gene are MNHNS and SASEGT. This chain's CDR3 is CASSYRGLNEQFF. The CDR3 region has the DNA TGTGCCAGCAGTTACCGGGGACTCAATGAGCAGTTCTTC.

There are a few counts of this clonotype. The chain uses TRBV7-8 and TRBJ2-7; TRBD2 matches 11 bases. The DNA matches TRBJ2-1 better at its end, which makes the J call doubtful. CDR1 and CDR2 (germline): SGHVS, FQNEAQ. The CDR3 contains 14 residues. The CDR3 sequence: CASSLGTSGNEQFF. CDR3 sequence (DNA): TGTGCCAGCAGCCTGGGGACTAGCGGCAATGAGCAGTTCTTC.

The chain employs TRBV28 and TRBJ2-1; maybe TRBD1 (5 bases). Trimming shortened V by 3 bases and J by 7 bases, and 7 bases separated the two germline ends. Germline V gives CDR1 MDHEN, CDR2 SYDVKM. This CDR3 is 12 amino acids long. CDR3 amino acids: CASSFRENEQFF. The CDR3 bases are TGTGCCAGCAGTTTCAGGGAAAATGAGCAGTTCTTC.

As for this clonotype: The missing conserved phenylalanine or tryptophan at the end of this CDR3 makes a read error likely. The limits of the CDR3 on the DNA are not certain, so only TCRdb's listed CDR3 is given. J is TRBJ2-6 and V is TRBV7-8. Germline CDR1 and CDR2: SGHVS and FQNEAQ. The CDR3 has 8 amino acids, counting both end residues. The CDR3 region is CASSLSFG.

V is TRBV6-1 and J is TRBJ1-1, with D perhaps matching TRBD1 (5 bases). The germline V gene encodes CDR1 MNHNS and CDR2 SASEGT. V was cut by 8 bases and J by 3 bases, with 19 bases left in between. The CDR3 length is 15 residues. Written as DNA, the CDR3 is TGTGCCAGCGGTAAGGGTACAGGAGGTCACACTGAAGCTTTCTTT. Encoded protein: CASGKGTGGHTEAFF.

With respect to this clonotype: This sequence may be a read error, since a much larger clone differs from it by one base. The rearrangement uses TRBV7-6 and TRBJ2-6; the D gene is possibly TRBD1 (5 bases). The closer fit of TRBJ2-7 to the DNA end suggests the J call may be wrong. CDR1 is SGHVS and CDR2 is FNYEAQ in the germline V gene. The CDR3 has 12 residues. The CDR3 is CASSYRYNEQYF. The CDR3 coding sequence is TGTGCCAGCAGCTACAGGTACAATGAGCAGTACTTC.

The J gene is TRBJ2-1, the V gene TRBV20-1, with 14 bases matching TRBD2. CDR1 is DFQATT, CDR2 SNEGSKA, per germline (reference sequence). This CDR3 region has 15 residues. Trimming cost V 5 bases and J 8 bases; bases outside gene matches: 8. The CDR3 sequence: CSASTSGRGGYEQFF. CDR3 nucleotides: TGCAGTGCTTCGACTAGCGGGAGGGGAGGATATGAGCAGTTCTTC.

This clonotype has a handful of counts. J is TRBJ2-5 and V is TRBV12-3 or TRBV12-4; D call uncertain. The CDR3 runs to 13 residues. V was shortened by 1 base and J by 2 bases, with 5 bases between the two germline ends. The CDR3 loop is CASSLGLQETQYF. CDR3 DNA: TGTGCCAGCAGTTTAGGACTTCAAGAGACCCAGTACTTC.

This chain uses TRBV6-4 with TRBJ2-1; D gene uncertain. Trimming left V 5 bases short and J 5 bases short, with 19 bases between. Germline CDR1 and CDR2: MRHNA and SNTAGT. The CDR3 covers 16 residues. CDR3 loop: CASSPLGIVSNNEQFF. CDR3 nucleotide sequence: TGTGCCAGCAGTCCCTTAGGGATAGTCTCGAACAATGAGCAGTTCTTC.

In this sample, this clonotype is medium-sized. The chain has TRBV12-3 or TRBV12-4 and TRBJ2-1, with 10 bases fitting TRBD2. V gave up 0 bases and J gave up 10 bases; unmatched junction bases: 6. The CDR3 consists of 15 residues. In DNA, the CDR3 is TGTGCCAGCAGTTTAGCGCGGCAACTAGCGGGGGAGCAGTTCTTC. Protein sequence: CASSLARQLAGEQFF.

The CDR3 nucleotides read TGTGCCAGCAGTCGGGACACGGTCGCCGGTGAGCAGTTCTTC. Amino acids: CASSRDTVAGEQFF. The J gene is TRBJ2-1, the V gene TRBV6-5; TRBD1 is a possible D gene (6 bases). Trimming removed 5 bases at V and 9 bases at J, with 17 bases between. The CDR3 contains 14 residues. Germline CDR1 reads MNHEY; CDR2 reads SVGAGI.

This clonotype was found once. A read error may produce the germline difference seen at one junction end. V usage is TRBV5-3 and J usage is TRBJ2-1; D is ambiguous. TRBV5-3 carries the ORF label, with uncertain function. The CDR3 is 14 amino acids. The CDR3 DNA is TGTGCCAGCAGCTTGTCGCGTGGGAACAATGAGCAGTTCTTC. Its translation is CASSLSRGNNEQFF.

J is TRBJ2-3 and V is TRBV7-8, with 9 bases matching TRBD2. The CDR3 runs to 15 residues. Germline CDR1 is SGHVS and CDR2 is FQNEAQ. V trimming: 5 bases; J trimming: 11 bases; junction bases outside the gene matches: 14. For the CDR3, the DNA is TGTGCCAGCAGCCCGCGCGAGGCGGGAGGGATTGAGCAGTATTTT. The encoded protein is CASSPREAGGIEQYF. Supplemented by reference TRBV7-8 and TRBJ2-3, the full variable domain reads GAGVSQSPRYKVAKRGQDVALRCDPISGHVSLFWYQQALGQGPEFLTYFQNEAQLDKSGLPSDRFFAERPEGSVSTLKIQRTQQEDSAVYLCASSPREAGGIEQYFGPGTRLTVL.

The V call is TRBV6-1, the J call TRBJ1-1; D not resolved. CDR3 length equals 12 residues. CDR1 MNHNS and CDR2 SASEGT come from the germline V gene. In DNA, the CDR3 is TGTGCTACCCCCCTAGGGAACACTGAAGCTTTCTTT. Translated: CATPLGNTEAFF.

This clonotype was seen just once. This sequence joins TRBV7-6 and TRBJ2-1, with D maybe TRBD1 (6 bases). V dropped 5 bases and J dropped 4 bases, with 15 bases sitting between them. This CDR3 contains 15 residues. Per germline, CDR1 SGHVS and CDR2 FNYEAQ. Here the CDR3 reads CASSRTELNYNEQFF. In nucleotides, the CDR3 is TGTGCCAGCAGCCGGACAGAACTGAATTACAATGAGCAGTTCTTC. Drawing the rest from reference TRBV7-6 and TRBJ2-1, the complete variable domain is GAGVSQSPRYKVTKRGQDVALRCDPISGHVSLYWYRQALGQGPEFLTYFNYEAQQDKSGLPNDRFSAERPEGSISTLTIQRTEQRDSAMYRCASSRTELNYNEQFFGPGTRLTVL.

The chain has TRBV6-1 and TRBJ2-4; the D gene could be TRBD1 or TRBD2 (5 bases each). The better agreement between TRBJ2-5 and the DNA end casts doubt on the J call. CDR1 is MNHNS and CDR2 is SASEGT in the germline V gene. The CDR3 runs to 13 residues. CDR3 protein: CASNIGWGETQYF. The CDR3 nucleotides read TGTGCCAGCAACATCGGGTGGGGGGAGACCCAGTACTTC.